This is a list of T cell receptor beta chains from one sample in a study of beta chain features in type 1 diabetes. Profiled with immunoSEQ multiplex PCR; TCRdb holds only in-frame clones, not every one. Found here are more than 300,000 clones, over 10% of them singletons; the top ten hold 0.0095% to 0.012%. Sequencing was done on a sample of naive CD4+ T cells from blood. These receptor sequences come from a woman under 30 with type 1 diabetes. Both conserved end residues are part of each CDR3. A D gene is named only where the DNA matches it firmly. Clone size is stated in some rows and not others, as once, few, many or a class when expanded.

few	TRBV29-1	11	.	TRBJ2-2	CSVEQTGELFF	TGCAGCGTTGAACAGACCGGGGAGCTGTTTTTT
.	TRBV19	15	TRBD1	TRBJ2-7	CASTGNRDSSYEQYF	TGTGCCAGCACGGGGAACCGGGACAGCTCCTACGAGCAGTACTTC
.	TRBV25-1	13	.	TRBJ1-5	CASSGQGYQPQHF	TGTGCCAGCAGTGGTCAGGGATATCAGCCCCAGCATTTT
.	TRBV11-2	16	TRBD2	TRBJ2-3	CASSLLSGGPTDTQYF	TGTGCCAGCAGCTTACTAAGCGGGGGGCCCACAGATACGCAGTATTTT
.	TRBV10-3	13	TRBD1	TRBJ2-1	CAISGTADSNQFF	TGTGCCATCAGCGGGACAGCGGATTCCAACCAGTTCTTC
.	TRBV18	14	.	TRBJ2-2	CASSPGRNTGELFF	TGTGCCAGCTCACCAGGCAGAAACACCGGGGAGCTGTTTTTT
.	TRBV9	16	.	TRBJ2-3	CASSVGASESTDTQYF	TGTGCCAGCAGCGTAGGGGCTAGCGAGTCCACAGATACGCAGTATTTT
few	TRBV30	17	.	TRBJ2-5	CAWSVPGVAGGQETQYF	TGTGCCTGGAGTGTACCTGGTGTGGCAGGTGGACAAGAGACCCAGTACTTC
few	TRBV7-9	16	TRBD2	TRBJ2-1	CASSFGTSGSYNEQFF	TGTGCCAGCAGCTTTGGGACTAGCGGTTCCTACAATGAGCAGTTCTTC
.	TRBV7-9	14	.	TRBJ1-1	CASSLVSKASEAFF	TGTGCCAGCAGCTTGGTGTCCAAAGCTTCTGAAGCTTTCTTT
.	TRBV18	16	.	TRBJ1-6	CASSPGYQGNNSPLHF	TGTGCCAGCTCCCCCGGCTACCAGGGGAATAATTCACCCCTCCACTTT
few	TRBV9	15	.	TRBJ2-1	CASSVELTGSDEQFF	TGTGCCAGCAGCGTAGAATTAACAGGGTCCGATGAGCAGTTCTTC
.	TRBV30	13	.	TRBJ1-5	CAWNNGGNQPQHF	TGTGCCTGGAACAACGGGGGGAATCAGCCCCAGCATTTT
.	TRBV6-5	15	TRBD2	TRBJ2-3	CASSASGRRWDTQYF	TGTGCCAGCAGCGCTAGCGGGAGAAGATGGGATACGCAGTATTTT
few	TRBV13	19	TRBD1	TRBJ2-7	CASSYTRFGVDRRSYEQYF	TGTGCCAGCAGCTATACCCGGTTTGGGGTGGACAGGAGGTCCTACGAGCAGTACTTC
.	TRBV18	14	.	TRBJ2-5	CASSPLHGAETQYF	TGTGCCAGCTCACCTTTACATGGGGCAGAGACCCAGTACTTC
.	TRBV13	14	.	TRBJ2-2	CASSLRISGWELFF	TGTGCCAGCAGCCTCCGGATCAGCGGCTGGGAGCTGTTTTTT
few	TRBV7-9	15	.	TRBJ1-1	CASRLAGDPGTEAFF	TGTGCCAGCAGACTCGCGGGGGACCCCGGAACTGAAGCTTTCTTT
.	TRBV28	15	TRBD2	TRBJ2-1	CAVQLGLAVYNEQFF	TGTGCCGTACAGCTAGGACTAGCGGTCTACAATGAGCAGTTCTTC
.	TRBV28	15	TRBD1	TRBJ1-5	CASSLPTGDNQPQHF	TGTGCCAGCAGTTTACCGACAGGGGACAATCAGCCCCAGCATTTT
.	TRBV14	15	TRBD1	TRBJ2-1	CASRPGTGVYNEQFF	TGTGCCAGCAGACCCGGGACAGGGGTCTACAATGAGCAGTTCTTC
once	TRBV7-2	14	.	TRBJ2-2	CASSPRRGTGELFF	TGTGCCAGCAGCCCGAGAAGGGGCACCGGGGAGCTGTTTTTT
.	TRBV4-2	13	.	TRBJ2-7	CASSPPTAYEQYF	TGTGCCAGCAGCCCCCCCACCGCGTACGAGCAGTACTTC
few	TRBV5-4	11	.	TRBJ2-5	CASSSRETQYF	TGTGCCAGCAGCTCCAGAGAGACCCAGTACTTC
few	TRBV5-4	14	TRBD2	TRBJ2-1	CASSRGGEYNEQFF	TGTGCCAGCAGCCGGGGGGGGGAGTACAATGAGCAGTTCTTC
few	TRBV30	15	.	TRBJ2-2	CAWSRGRSNTGELFF	TGTGCCTGGAGTAGGGGGAGAAGTAACACCGGGGAGCTGTTTTTT
few	TRBV4-2	14	.	TRBJ2-5	CASSGGTLQETQYF	TGTGCCAGCAGCGGAGGGACGCTTCAAGAGACCCAGTACTTC
.	TRBV19	13	.	TRBJ2-7	CASSRQATYEQYF	TGTGCCAGTAGTAGACAAGCTACCTACGAGCAGTACTTC
.	TRBV7-9	15	.	TRBJ2-5	CASSLGQASSETQYF	TGTGCCAGCAGCTTAGGACAGGCGTCTTCGGAGACCCAGTACTTC
.	TRBV4-1	15	TRBD1	TRBJ1-2	CASSQQQGIDYGYTF	TGCGCCAGCAGCCAGCAACAGGGGATCGACTATGGCTACACCTTC
.	TRBV7-9	16	.	TRBJ2-1	CASSLSGARSYNEQFF	TGTGCCAGCAGCTTAAGTGGGGCGCGGTCCTACAATGAGCAGTTCTTC
few	TRBV7-9	14	TRBD1	TRBJ2-3	CASSPGQGTDTQYF	TGTGCCAGCAGCCCGGGACAGGGGACAGATACGCAGTATTTT
.	TRBV30	14	.	TRBJ1-1	CAWSVFRLNTEAFF	TGTGCCTGGAGTGTTTTCCGTTTGAACACTGAAGCTTTCTTT
.	TRBV28	13	.	TRBJ2-7	CASSLRRPYEQYF	TGTGCCAGCAGTTTACGCAGGCCCTACGAGCAGTACTTC
.	TRBV7-9	16	TRBD2	TRBJ2-1	CASSPRMGSGTNEQFF	TGTGCCAGCAGCCCCCGGATGGGGAGCGGGACGAATGAGCAGTTCTTC
.	TRBV10-1	13	.	TRBJ2-3	CASSGRGRDTQYF	TGCGCCAGCAGTGGCAGGGGCAGGGATACGCAGTATTTT
.	TRBV28	20	TRBD2	TRBJ2-3	CASSERERTSGRMRADTQYF	TGTGCCAGCAGTGAGAGGGAGCGGACTAGCGGGAGGATGAGAGCAGATACGCAGTATTTT
few	TRBV19	14	.	TRBJ2-3	CASSMKRLTDTQYF	TGTGCCAGTAGTATGAAGAGGCTAACAGATACGCAGTATTTT
few	TRBV30	16	TRBD1	TRBJ1-1	CAWSARVGTGNTEAFF	TGTGCCTGGAGTGCACGCGTCGGGACAGGGAACACTGAAGCTTTCTTT
.	TRBV13	16	TRBD1	TRBJ1-5	CASSQHTGGTGQPQHF	TGTGCCAGCAGCCAACATACAGGGGGGACGGGGCAGCCCCAGCATTTT
.	TRBV5-4	15	TRBD1	TRBJ2-7	CASGTGGTGTYEQYF	TGTGCCAGCGGAACCGGGGGGACAGGGACCTACGAGCAGTACTTC
.	TRBV2	15	TRBD1	TRBJ2-3	CASRPPGQRTDTQYF	TGTGCCAGCCGCCCTCCGGGACAGCGCACAGATACGCAGTATTTT
few	TRBV5-1	15	TRBD1	TRBJ2-2	CASLAPDRDAGELFF	TGCGCCAGCCTTGCTCCGGACAGGGATGCCGGGGAGCTGTTTTTT
few	TRBV28	17	TRBD2	TRBJ2-1	CASNVARGLAGYNEQFF	TGTGCCAGCAATGTCGCCAGAGGACTAGCGGGATACAATGAGCAGTTCTTC
.	TRBV28	12	.	TRBJ2-1	CASSIQGNEQFF	TGTGCCAGCAGTATACAGGGTAATGAGCAGTTCTTC
.	TRBV6-6	15	TRBD1	TRBJ1-5	CASSLDREKNQPQHF	TGTGCCAGCAGTCTCGACAGGGAGAAGAATCAGCCCCAGCATTTT
few	TRBV4-3	18	TRBD1	TRBJ2-1	CASSKEPPRQGVYNEQFF	TGCGCCAGCAGCAAAGAACCCCCGCGACAGGGGGTCTACAATGAGCAGTTCTTC
.	TRBV15	15	TRBD1	TRBJ1-5	CATSRGGQGNQPQHF	TGTGCCACCAGCAGAGGGGGACAGGGAAATCAGCCCCAGCATTTT
few	TRBV5-6	13	.	TRBJ1-2	CASSLSETYGYTF	TGTGCCAGCAGCTTATCCGAGACATATGGCTACACCTTC
few	TRBV4-3	13	.	TRBJ2-2	CASSQERVRELFF	TGCGCCAGCAGCCAAGAACGGGTGCGGGAGCTGTTTTTT
.	TRBV6-6	16	TRBD2	TRBJ2-7	CASSTPGLAGTYEQYF	TGTGCCAGCAGTACACCCGGACTAGCGGGAACCTACGAGCAGTACTTC